These 25 T cell receptor beta chains came from one sample sequenced in a study of T cell responses to AZD1222 COVID-19 vaccine. Profiling relied on immunoSEQ multiplex PCR, and the TCRdb table lists in-frame clones only, not all of them. This sample has some 180,000 clones; approximately 90% occur once, and the top ten carry roughly 1.7%. The source material was peripheral blood, sampled 28 days after the second AZD1222 dose. These TCRs come from an adult who received the AZD1222 COVID-19 vaccine.

V and J are TRBV7-9 and TRBJ2-7; D possibly corresponds to TRBD1 (6 bases). Germline V gene data show CDR1 as SEHNR and CDR2 as FQNEAQ (reference sequence). CDR3 length equals 13 residues. Trimming took off 2 bases at V and 7 bases at J, with 12 bases between the two ends. The chain's CDR3 is CASSLLDSLEQYF. The DNA of the CDR3 is TGTGCCAGCAGCTTACTGGACAGCCTAGAGCAGTACTTC.

CDR3 DNA sequence: TGTGCCAGTAGTATAGCGACTAGCGGGGGAAGTAGCACAGATACGCAGTATTTT. Its translation is CASSIATSGGSSTDTQYF. The chain is built from TRBV19 and TRBJ2-3; TRBD2 matches at 12 bases. From germline, CDR1 is LNHDA and CDR2 SQIVND (reference sequence). Trimming at V came to 1 base and at J to 0 bases, leaving 5 bases not matched to a gene. The CDR3 covers 18 residues.

J is TRBJ1-1 and V is TRBV9; D possibly corresponds to TRBD1 (5 bases). The CDR3 totals 15 residues. The V end lost 3 bases, the J end lost 0 bases, and 12 bases lay between the germline ends. Germline CDR1 is SGDLS and CDR2 is YYNGEE. The CDR3 sequence is CASSGPPGMNTEAFF. CDR3 DNA sequence: TGTGCCAGCAGCGGCCCGCCAGGGATGAACACTGAAGCTTTCTTT.

This clone occurred once. CDR3 in amino acids: CASSARAYEQYF. The CDR3 DNA follows: TGTGCCAGCAGCGCCAGAGCCTACGAGCAGTACTTC. The chain links TRBV9 to TRBJ2-7; D unclear. V lost 3 bases and J 2 bases, leaving 6 bases between the germline ends. CDR1 SGDLS and CDR2 YYNGEE come from the germline V gene. The CDR3 totals 12 residues.

V and J are TRBV25-1 and TRBJ1-4, with D possibly being TRBD1 (6 bases). Germline values: CDR1 MGHDK, CDR2 SYGVNS. This CDR3 is 15 amino acids long. Deletions cut 7 bases from V and 3 bases from J, with 15 bases between. CDR3 loop: CASTRGGRSNEKLFF. DNA of the CDR3: TGTGCCAGCACTAGGGGGGGCAGATCTAATGAAAAACTGTTTTTT.

This clone was observed once. The chain links TRBV9 to TRBJ1-2; D uncertain. V lost 5 bases and J 7 bases, leaving 15 bases between the germline ends. CDR3 length equals 13 residues. CDR1 SGDLS and CDR2 YYNGEE come from the germline V gene. The CDR3 loop is CASRIPSFSGYTF. The DNA for the CDR3 is TGTGCCAGCAGGATCCCATCTTTCTCTGGCTACACCTTC.

The chain recombines TRBV6-5 with TRBJ2-7; D gene unclear. Germline CDR1 MNHEY, CDR2 SVGAGI. Trimming took off 0 bases at V and 6 bases at J, with 15 bases between the two ends. The CDR3 sequence is 15 residues long. The CDR3 region has the DNA TGTGCCAGCAGTTACTCAGTCCCCCTTGGTGCCGAGCAGTACTTC. The encoded protein is CASSYSVPLGAEQYF.

The count of this clone is one. The chain recombines TRBV27 with TRBJ2-3; 9 bases align to TRBD2. This CDR3 has 19 amino acids. Trimming at V came to 4 bases and at J to 2 bases, leaving 16 bases not matched to a gene. Germline V gene sequence: CDR1 MNHEY, CDR2 SMNVEV (reference sequence). In DNA, the CDR3 is TGTGCCAGCAGTTCGACTAGCGGTGACGTTTGGGGAGACACAGATACGCAGTATTTT. Its translation is CASSSTSGDVWGDTDTQYF.

The count of this clone is one. The V and J genes are TRBV11-2 and TRBJ2-1; 11 bases agree with TRBD2. This CDR3 has 17 amino acids. CDR1 SGHAT and CDR2 FQNNGV come from the germline V gene. V gave up 0 bases and J gave up 4 bases; unmatched junction bases: 5. The CDR3 region is CASSLDDASGGYNEQFF. CDR3 coding DNA: TGTGCCAGCAGCTTAGATGACGCTAGCGGGGGGTACAATGAGCAGTTCTTC.

The chain uses TRBV28 and TRBJ1-2, with unresolved D. This CDR3 has 14 amino acids. Germline assignment: CDR1 MDHEN and CDR2 SYDVKM. V was pared by 5 bases and J by 7 bases, with 17 bases between. CDR3 protein: CASSPPALYVGYTF. The CDR3 region has the DNA TGTGCCAGCAGTCCCCCAGCATTATATGTTGGCTACACCTTC.

The rearrangement uses TRBV3-1 (or the pseudogene TRBV3-2) and TRBJ1-2; TRBD1 might be the D (6 bases). Trimming shortened V by 0 bases and J by 7 bases, and 15 bases separated the two germline ends. The germline V gene has CDR1 LGHDT and CDR2 YNNKEL (reference sequence). The length of the CDR3 is 15 residues. CDR3 residues: CASSQDNQGRVGYTF. The CDR3, as DNA: TGTGCCAGCAGCCAAGATAACCAGGGGCGGGTTGGCTACACCTTC.

The rearrangement joins TRBV19 to TRBJ1-5; TRBD1 matches at 9 bases. Germline CDR1 and CDR2: LNHDA and SQIVND (reference sequence). The junction had 4 bases not matched to a gene; V was cut back by 9 bases and J by 4 bases. The CDR3 length is 13 residues. The CDR3 region has the DNA TGTGCCAGCCGGGACAGGGATAATCAGCCCCAGCATTTT. Translation: CASRDRDNQPQHF.

The CDR3 bases are TGTGCCAGCAGCCTCGACAGGGTGCGCACTGAAGCTTTCTTT. Residues: CASSLDRVRTEAFF. This chain links TRBV6-5 with TRBJ1-1; 7 nucleotides line up with TRBD1. Trimming removed 6 bases from V and 4 bases from J; junction bases left unmatched: 8. Germline V gene lookup returns CDR1 MNHEY and CDR2 SVGAGI. CDR3 length equals 14 residues.

The V call is TRBV10-2, the J call TRBJ2-3; unclear D gene. This CDR3 contains 12 residues. The V and J ends lost 5 bases and 5 bases respectively, with 8 bases between them. Germline CDR1 WSHSY, CDR2 SAAADI. The CDR3 bases are TGCGCCAGCAGTTACCAGTTAGATACGCAGTATTTT. Protein sequence: CASSYQLDTQYF.

The chain has TRBV6-5 and TRBJ1-1; possible D gene TRBD1, 6 bases. V lost 4 bases and J lost 5, with 20 bases in between. The CDR3 has 16 amino acids. CDR1 is MNHEY, CDR2 SVGAGI, per germline. DNA for the CDR3: TGTGCCAGCAGTTCATTAAACACAGGGAAGGGGACTGAAGCTTTCTTT. It is translated as CASSSLNTGKGTEAFF.

This clone was observed a few times. The V and J genes are TRBV6-5 and TRBJ2-1, with 12 bases matching TRBD2. The V gene's germline CDR1 is MNHEY and CDR2 SVGAGI. Germline trimming cut 6 bases from V and 3 bases from J; bases unmatched to any gene: 3. The CDR3 covers 15 residues. In DNA, the CDR3 is TGTGCCAGCAGACTAGCGGGAGGTGTCTACAATGAGCAGTTCTTC. As protein: CASRLAGGVYNEQFF.

This rearrangement joins TRBV19 to TRBJ1-5, with D maybe TRBD1 (5 bases). CDR3 length: 17 amino acids. CDR1 is LNHDA, CDR2 SQIVND, per germline (reference sequence). Trimming pared 1 base from V and 1 base from J, leaving 14 bases between. The CDR3 here is CASSIGRVGGSNQPQHF. The CDR3 nucleotides are TGTGCCAGTAGTATAGGTCGGGTCGGGGGGAGCAATCAGCCCCAGCATTTT.

This chain uses TRBV2 with TRBJ1-1; D perhaps matches TRBD1 (5 bases). Trimming cost V 10 bases and J 0 bases, with 15 bases left between them. The CDR3 contains 14 residues. Germline values: CDR1 SNHLY, CDR2 FYNNEI. The CDR3 reads CANQRTTMNTEAFF. In DNA, the CDR3 is TGTGCCAACCAAAGGACAACCATGAACACTGAAGCTTTCTTT.

The CDR3 DNA is TGTGCCAGCTCACAATGGGGACAGCAAGAGACCCAGTACTTC. Translating it yields CASSQWGQQETQYF. The chain employs TRBV18 and TRBJ2-5; TRBD1 matches at 7 bases. Germline V lookup: CDR1 KGHSH, CDR2 LQKENI. After removal of 4 bases from V and 2 bases from J, the junction contained 4 bases not matched to a gene. CDR3 length: 14 amino acids.

The table lists this clone with a count of one. The J gene is TRBJ2-1, the V gene TRBV27; TRBD2 agrees at 9 bases. This CDR3 has 17 amino acids. Unmatched junction bases numbered 18, after V lost 7 bases and J lost 8 bases. CDR1 is MNHEY and CDR2 is SMNVEV in the germline V gene (reference sequence). The CDR3 DNA follows: TGTGCCAGCACCGAGTCGGGACTAGCCTTTGGTTGGGATGAGCAGTTCTTC. Encoded protein: CASTESGLAFGWDEQFF.

V gene TRBV12-5 combines with J gene TRBJ1-1, with TRBD1 matching 7 bases. V shed 0 bases and J 5 bases; nucleotides not matched to a gene: 6. This CDR3 has 15 residues. CDR1 is LGHNT, CDR2 FRNRAP, per germline. In nucleotides, the CDR3 is TGTGCTAGTGGTTTGGTACAGGGGTCCCATACTGAAGCTTTCTTT. Its translation is CASGLVQGSHTEAFF. The complete variable domain, with remaining parts taken from reference TRBV12-5 and TRBJ1-1, reads DARVTQTPRHKVTEMGQEVTMRCQPILGHNTVFWYRQTMMQGLELLAYFRNRAPLDDSGMPKDRFSAEMPDATLATLKIQPSEPRDSAVYFCASGLVQGSHTEAFFGQGTRLTVV.

This clone was recorded once. V gene TRBV5-6 combines with J gene TRBJ1-1; D gene uncertain. V lost 1 base to trimming and J lost 5 bases, with 9 bases between them. This CDR3 spans 13 amino acids. The germline V gene has CDR1 SGHDT and CDR2 YYEEEE. CDR3 nucleotides: TGTGCCAGCAGCTTGACGGGCTTGACTGAAGCTTTCTTT. It yields the protein CASSLTGLTEAFF.

The chain employs TRBV5-8 and TRBJ2-3; D remains unclear. The germline CDR1 and CDR2 sequences are SGHTS and YDEGEE. This CDR3 is 15 amino acids long. V lost 0 bases and J 4 bases, leaving 12 bases between the germline ends. In nucleotides, the CDR3 is TGTGCCAGCAGCTTGGGGCTAGAGGCCTCAGATACGCAGTATTTT. It yields the protein CASSLGLEASDTQYF.

The CDR3 region has the DNA TGTGCCAGCAGCCAAGAGATCGGGACCCCCTCTCCGTACACCTTC. Its translation: CASSQEIGTPSPYTF. V usage is TRBV4-2 and J usage is TRBJ1-2; D is possibly TRBD1 (5 bases). Germline loops: CDR1 LGHNA, CDR2 YNFKEQ. The CDR3 has 15 residues. V was shortened by 0 bases and J by 11 bases, with 19 bases between the two germline ends.

The J gene is TRBJ1-1, the V gene TRBV4-1, with TRBD1 identical over 12 bases. Germline trimming cut 4 bases from V and 0 bases from J; bases unmatched to any gene: 9. There are 18 residues in the CDR3. CDR1 MGHRA and CDR2 YSYEKL come from the germline V gene. CDR3 region: CASSPGQGARGLNTEAFF. The CDR3 DNA reads as TGCGCCAGCAGCCCGGGACAGGGGGCGCGTGGTCTGAACACTGAAGCTTTCTTT.